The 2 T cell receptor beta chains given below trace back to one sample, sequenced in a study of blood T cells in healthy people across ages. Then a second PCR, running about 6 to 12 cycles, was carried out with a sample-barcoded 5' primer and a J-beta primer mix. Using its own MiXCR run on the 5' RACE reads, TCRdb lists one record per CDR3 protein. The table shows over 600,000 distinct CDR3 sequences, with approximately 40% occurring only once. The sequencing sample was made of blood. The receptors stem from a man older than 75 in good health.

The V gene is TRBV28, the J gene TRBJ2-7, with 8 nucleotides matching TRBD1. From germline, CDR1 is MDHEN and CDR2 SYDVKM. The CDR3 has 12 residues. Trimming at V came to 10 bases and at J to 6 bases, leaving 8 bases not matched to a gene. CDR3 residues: CAIDRGFGEQYF. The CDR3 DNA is TGTGCCATCGACAGGGGATTTGGCGAGCAGTACTTC.

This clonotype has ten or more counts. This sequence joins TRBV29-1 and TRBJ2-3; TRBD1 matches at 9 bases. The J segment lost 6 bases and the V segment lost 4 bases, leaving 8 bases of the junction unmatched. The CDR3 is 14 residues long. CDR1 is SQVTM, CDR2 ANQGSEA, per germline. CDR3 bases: TGCAGCGTTGGCGGGGGACAGGGATTTGATACGCAGTATTTT. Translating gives CSVGGGQGFDTQYF.